This passage covers 3 T cell receptor beta chains from one sample sequenced in a study of shared clonotypes between healthy human individuals. This table comes from immunoSEQ multiplex PCR, and its TCRdb copy is limited to in-frame clones, with some not included. Of about 520,000 clones in the sample, approximately 82% are singletons; the top ten hold around 12%. Sequenced sample: PBMCs. These receptors were taken from a woman aged 40 to 55 in good health. Some clones in this sample may be carry-over from other donors' samples.

The chain combines TRBV28 with TRBJ2-1; D remains ambiguous. Germline V gives CDR1 MDHEN, CDR2 SYDVKM. The CDR3 loop spans 13 amino acids. V lost 7 bases and J 6 bases, leaving 13 bases between the germline ends. The CDR3 region has the DNA TGTGCCAGCACCCTTCGAGGCGGCAATGAGCAGTTCTTC. Amino acids: CASTLRGGNEQFF.

CDR3 in amino acids: CASSRSRTANYGYTF. CDR3 bases: TGTGCCAGTAGTAGAAGCAGGACCGCTAACTATGGCTACACCTTC. V gene TRBV19 combines with J gene TRBJ1-2; D is unresolved. The CDR3 runs 15 residues. V was cut by 4 bases and J by 0 bases, with 12 bases left in between. Per the germline V gene, CDR1 is LNHDA and CDR2 is SQIVND (reference sequence).

V gene TRBV4-1 combines with J gene TRBJ2-1, with a weak D call TRBD2 (6 bases). Between the trimmed V and J ends, which lost 1 base and 10 bases, there was a span of 11 bases. The CDR3 is 13 amino acids. Per germline, CDR1 MGHRA and CDR2 YSYEKL. This CDR3 is CASSQGVEGEQFF. DNA of the CDR3: TGCGCCAGCAGCCAAGGGGTGGAGGGAGAGCAGTTCTTC.